The 28 T cell receptor beta chains below come from one sample, sequenced in a study of blood T cell repertoires in COVID-19. Clones were sequenced by immunoSEQ multiplex PCR, and TCRdb holds only the in-frame ones, with some missing. The sample consists of around 450,000 clones, about nine tenths of them appearing once. The sequenced material came from PBMCs or T cells enriched from blood (not recorded which). Receptors were obtained from a woman aged 18-30 years who had recovered from COVID-19.

In its sample, this clone was seen once. The rearrangement links TRBV5-1 to TRBJ1-1; possibly TRBD1 for D (5 bases). Germline CDR1 and CDR2: SGHRS and YFSETQ. V gave up 0 bases and J gave up 3 bases, with 18 bases separating them. The CDR3 contains 17 residues. This chain's CDR3 is CASSLEGQGPVDTEAFF. Here the CDR3 DNA reads TGCGCCAGCAGCTTGGAAGGGCAGGGCCCGGTTGACACTGAAGCTTTCTTT.

The chain carries TRBV9 and TRBJ1-2; 10 nucleotides match TRBD1. The CDR3 loop spans 15 amino acids. Germline CDR1 is SGDLS and CDR2 is YYNGEE. Trimming removed 3 bases from V and 1 base from J; junction bases left unmatched: 3. CDR3 sequence: CASSAGDRGNYGYTF. The CDR3 DNA reads TGTGCCAGCAGCGCAGGGGACAGGGGTAACTATGGCTACACCTTC.

Points on this clone: Other DNA sequences from this sample encode an identical CDR3 as well. The gene calls are TRBV11-2 and TRBJ2-7; TRBD1 aligns across 12 bases. Germline loops: CDR1 SGHAT, CDR2 FQNNGV. The CDR3 runs to 15 residues. Trimming at V came to 1 base and at J to 4 bases, leaving 2 bases not matched to a gene. The CDR3 bases are TGTGCCAGCAGCTTAGGGGACAGGGGGCCTTACGAGCAGTACTTC. Translated, it gives CASSLGDRGPYEQYF. Variable domain in full (rest from reference TRBV11-2 and TRBJ2-7): EAGVAQSPRYKIIEKRQSVAFWCNPISGHATLYWYQQILGQGPKLLIQFQNNGVVDDSQLPKDRFSAERLKGVDSTLKIQPAKLEDSAVYLCASSLGDRGPYEQYFGPGTRLTVT.

This chain joins TRBV5-8 and TRBJ2-3, with D perhaps matching TRBD1 (7 bases). This CDR3 comprises 17 residues. Germline CDR1 SGHTS, CDR2 YDEGEE. The V gene lost 4 bases and the J gene lost 2 bases, with 20 bases spanning the gap. The CDR3, as DNA: TGTGCCAGCAGCCCCGCTTCGACAGGGCGGGACACAGATACGCAGTATTTT. The encoded protein is CASSPASTGRDTDTQYF.

This chain connects TRBV25-1 to TRBJ2-1, with 8 bases lining up with TRBD1. CDR1 and CDR2 (germline): MGHDK, SYGVNS. The CDR3 spans 15 residues. After removal of 1 base from V and 8 bases from J, the junction contained 7 bases not matched to a gene. The CDR3 region has the DNA TGTGCCAGCAGTGAATCGGGGACAGGAGGGGATGAGCAGTTCTTC. Protein sequence: CASSESGTGGDEQFF.

The chain links TRBV5-8 to TRBJ1-4; D is perhaps TRBD1 (5 bases). Germline V gene lookup returns CDR1 SGHTS and CDR2 YDEGEE. CDR3 length equals 15 residues. Trimming took off 2 bases at V and 6 bases at J, with 14 bases between the two ends. The CDR3 region is CASSLWGENDEKLFF. CDR3 sequence (DNA): TGTGCCAGCAGCTTATGGGGGGAGAACGATGAAAAACTGTTTTTT.

The V call is TRBV3-1 (or the pseudogene TRBV3-2), the J call TRBJ1-1; D is ambiguous. Trimming took 0 bases from V and 7 from J, leaving 12 bases between them. The CDR3 loop spans 14 amino acids. The germline V gene encodes CDR1 LGHDT and CDR2 YNNKEL (reference sequence). The chain's CDR3 is CASSQEPRGVEAFF. The CDR3, as DNA: TGTGCCAGCAGCCAAGAACCGCGGGGAGTTGAAGCTTTCTTT.

This clone appeared once. Other DNA sequences within the sample encode an identical CDR3. J is TRBJ1-3 and V is TRBV7-9, with D hard to call. The V end was cut by 6 bases, the J end by 0 bases, with 6 bases between. Germline V CDR1 and CDR2: SEHNR, FQNEAQ (reference sequence). This CDR3 is built from 13 residues. As DNA, the CDR3 is TGTGCCAGCAGTCCTAACTCTGGAAACACCATATATTTT. As protein: CASSPNSGNTIYF.

V and J are TRBV12-3 or TRBV12-4 and TRBJ1-5, with TRBD1 identical over 8 bases. The CDR3 is made up of 13 amino acids. The ends lost 5 bases at V and 4 bases at J; junction bases unmatched: 1. The CDR3 protein is CASSRTGNQPQHF. The CDR3 DNA reads as TGTGCCAGCAGTCGGACAGGGAATCAGCCCCAGCATTTT.

The chain joins TRBV6-5 to TRBJ1-4; 9 bases are shared with TRBD1. The CDR3 is 13 residues long. The ends lost 5 bases at V and 10 bases at J; junction bases unmatched: 5. Germline V CDR1 and CDR2: MNHEY, SVGAGI. CDR3 residues: CASSPGTGRKLFF. In DNA, the CDR3 is TGTGCCAGCAGTCCCGGGACAGGGCGAAAACTGTTTTTT.

The V and J genes are TRBV19 and TRBJ1-4; weak D call: TRBD1 (6 bases). Trimming removed 6 bases at V and 6 bases at J, with 17 bases between. The length of the CDR3 is 15 residues. Per germline, CDR1 LNHDA and CDR2 SQIVND (reference sequence). The CDR3 is CASSPTRGLDEKLFF. In DNA form, the CDR3 reads TGTGCCAGTAGCCCGACGAGGGGGTTGGATGAAAAACTGTTTTTT.

The chain is built from TRBV4-1 and TRBJ1-4; the D is unclear. Trimming pared 1 base from V and 7 bases from J, leaving 13 bases between. The germline V gene encodes CDR1 MGHRA and CDR2 YSYEKL. This CDR3 comprises 15 residues. The CDR3 loop is CASSQGWAAGEKLFF. As DNA, the CDR3 is TGCGCCAGCAGCCAAGGATGGGCCGCGGGTGAAAAACTGTTTTTT.

This clone was recorded once. The chain employs TRBV2 and TRBJ2-7, with D possibly TRBD1 on 5 matching bases. The CDR3 is made up of 15 amino acids. Trimming removed 4 bases from V and 2 bases from J, with 15 bases in between. The germline CDR1 and CDR2 sequences are SNHLY and FYNNEI. The chain's CDR3 is CASSGDRRVTYEQYF. In nucleotides, the CDR3 is TGTGCCAGCAGTGGAGACCGCAGGGTAACCTACGAGCAGTACTTC.

V usage is TRBV4-1 and J usage is TRBJ2-5; D unresolved. V was clipped by 0 bases and J by 5 bases, with 7 bases between them. Per the germline V gene, CDR1 is MGHRA and CDR2 is YSYEKL. There are 13 residues in the CDR3. The CDR3 DNA reads as TGCGCCAGCAGCCAAGATCGTGAGGAGACCCAGTACTTC. It codes for CASSQDREETQYF.

The V gene is TRBV7-9, the J gene TRBJ1-4, with a weak D call TRBD1 (6 bases). CDR3 length: 16 amino acids. Trimming removed 4 bases at V and 4 bases at J, with 16 bases between. Germline CDR1 SEHNR, CDR2 FQNEAQ (reference sequence). CDR3 loop: CASSSFRSGDNEKLFF. DNA of the CDR3: TGTGCCAGCAGCTCCTTTCGTTCAGGGGATAATGAAAAACTGTTTTTT.

The chain carries TRBV4-1 and TRBJ1-5; tentative D call: TRBD1 (6 bases). This CDR3 contains 13 residues. The V gene's germline CDR1 is MGHRA and CDR2 YSYEKL. V gave up 4 bases and J gave up 8 bases, with 12 bases separating them. This CDR3 reads CASSLQTGKPQHF. The CDR3, as DNA: TGCGCCAGCAGCCTCCAGACAGGCAAGCCCCAGCATTTT.

The chain combines TRBV5-1 with TRBJ1-2; 8 nucleotides align to TRBD1. V lost 4 bases to trimming and J lost 8 bases; unmatched junction nucleotides: 10. The CDR3 spans 14 residues. Germline CDR1 is SGHRS and CDR2 is YFSETQ. The CDR3 DNA sequence: TGCGCCAGCAGCCTCTCGACAGGGGAAGAGGGCTACACCTTC. It codes for CASSLSTGEEGYTF.

J is TRBJ2-4 and V is TRBV11-2; TRBD1 might be the D (6 bases). The CDR3 runs 15 residues. Trimming left V 4 bases short and J 3 bases short, with 13 bases between. Germline CDR1 is SGHAT and CDR2 is FQNNGV. The CDR3 protein is CASSSQGFDKNIQYF. The CDR3 bases are TGTGCCAGCAGCTCACAGGGATTTGACAAAAACATTCAGTACTTC.

Comment on this clone: Distinct nucleotide sequences in the sample also encode this CDR3. The chain joins TRBV11-2 to TRBJ2-1, with 8 bases lining up with TRBD1. V gave up 5 bases and J gave up 4 bases; unmatched junction bases: 7. Looked up from germline, CDR1 is SGHAT and CDR2 is FQNNGV. The CDR3 runs to 15 residues. This chain's CDR3 is CASSPGTGAYNEQFF. CDR3 DNA: TGTGCCAGCAGCCCCGGGACAGGTGCTTACAATGAGCAGTTCTTC. The full variable domain, rest sourced from reference TRBV11-2 and TRBJ2-1, is EAGVAQSPRYKIIEKRQSVAFWCNPISGHATLYWYQQILGQGPKLLIQFQNNGVVDDSQLPKDRFSAERLKGVDSTLKIQPAKLEDSAVYLCASSPGTGAYNEQFFGPGTRLTVL.

This clone was detected only a few times. V usage is TRBV11-2 and J usage is TRBJ2-3; D may be TRBD2 (6 bases). V shed 4 bases and J shed 0 bases, with 14 bases lying between them. CDR1 SGHAT and CDR2 FQNNGV come from the germline V gene. The CDR3 is 16 amino acids. The CDR3 DNA sequence: TGTGCCAGCAGCTCTCCAGGAGGGGTGAGCACAGATACGCAGTATTTT. It specifies CASSSPGGVSTDTQYF.

This clone was observed a single time. This chain joins TRBV30 and TRBJ1-2; weak D call: TRBD1 (5 bases). The CDR3 covers 11 residues. Trimming shortened V by 0 bases and J by 10 bases, and 9 bases separated the two germline ends. In germline, CDR1 is GTSNPN, CDR2 SVGIG (reference sequence). The CDR3 reads CAWSVTGFYTF. CDR3 nucleotide sequence: TGTGCCTGGAGTGTAACAGGTTTCTACACCTTC.

CDR3 region: CASKPSTSSYEQYF. Written as DNA, the CDR3 is TGTGCCAGCAAACCAAGCACGAGCTCCTACGAGCAGTACTTC. This chain joins TRBV27 and TRBJ2-7; D remains unclear. V was cut by 7 bases and J by 0 bases, with 13 bases left in between. Germline CDR1 MNHEY, CDR2 SMNVEV (reference sequence). The CDR3 extends over 14 amino acids.

The rearrangement joins TRBV6-5 to TRBJ1-6; D is ambiguous. The CDR3 totals 14 residues. V gave up 7 bases and J gave up 6 bases, with 13 bases separating them. In germline, CDR1 is MNHEY, CDR2 SVGAGI. The CDR3 loop reads CASTPAEGNSPLHF. CDR3 in DNA: TGTGCCAGCACGCCGGCGGAGGGTAATTCACCCCTCCACTTT.

Only a few counts were recorded for this clone. The rearrangement joins TRBV7-6 to TRBJ1-6; no clear D gene. V lost 2 bases and J lost 0, with 5 bases in between. The CDR3 length is 15 residues. Germline CDR1 and CDR2: SGHVS and FNYEAQ. Written as DNA, the CDR3 is TGTGCCAGCAGCTTATCCAGCTCCTATAATTCACCCCTCCACTTT. Its protein is CASSLSSSYNSPLHF. Together with reference TRBV7-6 and TRBJ1-6, the CDR3 gives the full variable domain: GAGVSQSPRYKVTKRGQDVALRCDPISGHVSLYWYRQALGQGPEFLTYFNYEAQQDKSGLPNDRFSAERPEGSISTLTIQRTEQRDSAMYRCASSLSSSYNSPLHFGNGTRLTVT.

V gene TRBV9 combines with J gene TRBJ2-5; D may be TRBD2 (6 bases). Trimming removed 0 bases from V and 4 bases from J, with 13 bases in between. CDR3 length: 15 residues. Germline V CDR1 and CDR2: SGDLS, YYNGEE. CDR3 loop: CASSVGSLGGETQYF. DNA of the CDR3: TGTGCCAGCAGCGTAGGGTCCCTGGGGGGAGAGACCCAGTACTTC.

V and J are TRBV7-8 and TRBJ2-1, with 9 bases that match TRBD1. Germline V gene data show CDR1 as SGHVS and CDR2 as FQNEAQ. The CDR3 has 14 residues. With V trimmed by 6 bases and J by 7 bases, 7 bases remained unmatched. The CDR3 loop is CASRGDRAGNEQFF. As DNA, the CDR3 is TGTGCCAGCAGGGGGGACAGGGCGGGGAATGAGCAGTTCTTC.

The J gene is TRBJ2-2, the V gene TRBV24-1; TRBD1 matches at 9 bases. CDR3 length equals 18 residues. Germline CDR1 KGHDR, CDR2 SFDVKD. J gave up 5 bases and V 2 bases, and 11 bases lay outside the gene matches. The CDR3 loop reads CATSDWDRERGKTGELFF. The DNA for the CDR3 is TGTGCCACCAGTGATTGGGACAGGGAGAGGGGGAAAACCGGGGAGCTGTTTTTT.

J is TRBJ2-3 and V is TRBV28; 8 nucleotides align to TRBD2. Germline CDR1 MDHEN, CDR2 SYDVKM. The CDR3 is 16 amino acids. Trimming cost V 5 bases and J 2 bases; bases outside gene matches: 9. CDR3 protein: CASSPRGGRYTDTQYF. DNA of the CDR3: TGTGCCAGCAGTCCCCGCGGGGGGAGATACACAGATACGCAGTATTTT.